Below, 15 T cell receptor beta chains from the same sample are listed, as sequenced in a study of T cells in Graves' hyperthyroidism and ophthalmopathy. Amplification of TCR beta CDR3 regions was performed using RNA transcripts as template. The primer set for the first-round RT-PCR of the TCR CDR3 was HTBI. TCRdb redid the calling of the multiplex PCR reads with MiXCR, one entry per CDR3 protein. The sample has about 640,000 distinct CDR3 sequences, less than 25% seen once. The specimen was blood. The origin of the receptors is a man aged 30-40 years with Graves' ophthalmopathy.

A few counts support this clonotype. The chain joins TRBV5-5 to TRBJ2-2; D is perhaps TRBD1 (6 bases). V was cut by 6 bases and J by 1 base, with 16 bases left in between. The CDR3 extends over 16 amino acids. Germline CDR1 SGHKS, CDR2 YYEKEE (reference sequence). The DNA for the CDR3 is TGTGCCAGCACCGACTGGGGACAATTGAACACCGGGGAGCTGTTTTTT. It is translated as CASTDWGQLNTGELFF.

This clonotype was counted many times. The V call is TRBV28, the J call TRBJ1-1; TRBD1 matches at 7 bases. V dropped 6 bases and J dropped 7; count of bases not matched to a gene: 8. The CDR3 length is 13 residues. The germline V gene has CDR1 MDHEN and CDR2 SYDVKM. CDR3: CASRQTGDVEAFF. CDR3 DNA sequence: TGTGCCAGCAGACAAACAGGGGACGTTGAAGCTTTCTTT. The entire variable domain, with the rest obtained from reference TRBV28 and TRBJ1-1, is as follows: DVKVTQSSRYLVKRTGEKVFLECVQDMDHENMFWYRQDPGLGLRLIYFSYDVKMKEKGDIPEGYSVSREKKERFSLILESASTNQTSMYLCASRQTGDVEAFFGQGTRLTVV.

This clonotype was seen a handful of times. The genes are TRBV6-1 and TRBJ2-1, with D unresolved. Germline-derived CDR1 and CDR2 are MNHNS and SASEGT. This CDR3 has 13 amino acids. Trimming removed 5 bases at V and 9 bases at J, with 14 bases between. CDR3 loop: CASSLLGSIEQFF. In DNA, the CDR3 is TGTGCCAGCAGTCTCCTAGGTTCAATTGAGCAGTTCTTC.

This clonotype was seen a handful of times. The CDR3 protein is CASSPEDRSYEQYF. The CDR3 region has the DNA TGCGCCAGCAGCCCTGAGGACAGATCCTACGAGCAGTACTTC. The V call is TRBV5-1, the J call TRBJ2-7, with D perhaps matching TRBD1 (6 bases). The V gene's germline CDR1 is SGHRS and CDR2 YFSETQ. The CDR3 totals 14 residues. V was trimmed by 4 bases and J by 1 base, leaving 12 bases between them.

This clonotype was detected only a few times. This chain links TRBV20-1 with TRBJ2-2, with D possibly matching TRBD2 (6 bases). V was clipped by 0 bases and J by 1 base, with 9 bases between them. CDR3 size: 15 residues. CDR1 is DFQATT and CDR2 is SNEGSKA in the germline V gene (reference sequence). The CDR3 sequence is CSARDGTLNTGELFF. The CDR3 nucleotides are TGCAGTGCTAGAGATGGGACTCTGAACACCGGGGAGCTGTTTTTT.

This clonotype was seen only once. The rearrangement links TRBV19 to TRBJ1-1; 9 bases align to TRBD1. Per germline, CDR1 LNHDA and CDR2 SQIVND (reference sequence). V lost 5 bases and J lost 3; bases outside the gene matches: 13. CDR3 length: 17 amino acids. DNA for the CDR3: TGTGCCAGTAGTTATAGCGGACAGGGGAGGTGGGACACTGAAGCTTTCTTT. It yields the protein CASSYSGQGRWDTEAFF.

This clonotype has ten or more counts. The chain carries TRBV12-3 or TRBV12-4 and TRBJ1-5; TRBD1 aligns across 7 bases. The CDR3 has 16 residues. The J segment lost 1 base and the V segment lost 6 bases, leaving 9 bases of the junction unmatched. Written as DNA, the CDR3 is TGTGCCAGCAGCACAACAGGGGTGAGGAGCAATCAGCCCCAGCATTTT. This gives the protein CASSTTGVRSNQPQHF.

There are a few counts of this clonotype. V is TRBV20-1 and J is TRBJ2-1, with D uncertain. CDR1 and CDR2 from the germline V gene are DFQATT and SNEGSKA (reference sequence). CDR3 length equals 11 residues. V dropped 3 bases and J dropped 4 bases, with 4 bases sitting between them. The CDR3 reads CSARWYNEQFF. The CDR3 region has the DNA TGCAGTGCTAGGTGGTACAATGAGCAGTTCTTC.

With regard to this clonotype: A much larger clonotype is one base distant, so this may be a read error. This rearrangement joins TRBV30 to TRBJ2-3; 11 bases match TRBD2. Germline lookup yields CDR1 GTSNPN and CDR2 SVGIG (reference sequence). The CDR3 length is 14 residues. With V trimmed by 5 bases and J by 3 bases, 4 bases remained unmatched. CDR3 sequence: CAWVGTSGTDTQYF. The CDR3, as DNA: TGTGCCTGGGTCGGGACTAGCGGAACAGATACGCAGTATTTT. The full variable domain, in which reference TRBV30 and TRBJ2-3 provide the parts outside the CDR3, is SQTIHQWPATLVQPVGSPLSLECTVEGTSNPNLYWYRQAAGRGLQLLFYSVGIGQISSEVPQNLSASRPQDRQFILSSKKLLLSDSGFYLCAWVGTSGTDTQYFGPGTRLTVL.

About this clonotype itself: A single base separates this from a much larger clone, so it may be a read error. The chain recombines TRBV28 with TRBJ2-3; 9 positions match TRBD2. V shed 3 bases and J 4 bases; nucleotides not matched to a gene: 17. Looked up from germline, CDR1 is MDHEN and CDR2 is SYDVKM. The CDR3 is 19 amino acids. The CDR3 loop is CASSFGEGILAGQADTQYF. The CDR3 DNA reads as TGTGCCAGCAGTTTTGGGGAGGGAATACTAGCGGGTCAGGCAGATACGCAGTATTTT.

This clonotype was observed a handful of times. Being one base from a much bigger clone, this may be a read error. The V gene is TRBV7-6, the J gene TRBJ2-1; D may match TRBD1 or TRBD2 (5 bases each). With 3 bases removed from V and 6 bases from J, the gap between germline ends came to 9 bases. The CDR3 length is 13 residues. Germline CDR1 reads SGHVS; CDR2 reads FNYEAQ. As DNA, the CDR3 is TGTGCCAGCAGCTTTACGGGGCGCAATGAGCAGTTCTTC. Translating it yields CASSFTGRNEQFF.

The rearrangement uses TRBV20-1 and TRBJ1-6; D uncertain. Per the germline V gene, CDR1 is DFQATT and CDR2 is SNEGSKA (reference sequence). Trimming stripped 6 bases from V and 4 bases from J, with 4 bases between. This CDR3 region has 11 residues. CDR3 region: CSAPYNSPLHF. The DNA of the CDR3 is TGCAGTGCCCCGTATAATTCACCCCTCCACTTT.

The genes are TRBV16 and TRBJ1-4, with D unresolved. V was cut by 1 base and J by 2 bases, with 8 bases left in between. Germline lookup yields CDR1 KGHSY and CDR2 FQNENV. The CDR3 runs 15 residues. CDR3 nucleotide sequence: TGTGCCAGCAGCCAATTGGAGGGCACTAATGAAAAACTGTTTTTT. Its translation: CASSQLEGTNEKLFF. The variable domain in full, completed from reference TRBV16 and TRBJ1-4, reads GEEVAQTPKHLVRGEGQKAKLYCAPIKGHSYVFWYQQVLKNEFKFLISFQNENVFDETGMPKERFSAKCLPNSPCSLEIQATKLEDSAVYFCASSQLEGTNEKLFFGSGTQLSVL.

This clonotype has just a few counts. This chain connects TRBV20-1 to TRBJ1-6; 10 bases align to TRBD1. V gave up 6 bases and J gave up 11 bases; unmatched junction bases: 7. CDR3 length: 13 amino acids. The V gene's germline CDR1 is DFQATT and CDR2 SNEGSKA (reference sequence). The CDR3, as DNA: TGCAGTGCCCCGAAGGACAGGGGGGCACCCCTCCACTTT. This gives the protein CSAPKDRGAPLHF.

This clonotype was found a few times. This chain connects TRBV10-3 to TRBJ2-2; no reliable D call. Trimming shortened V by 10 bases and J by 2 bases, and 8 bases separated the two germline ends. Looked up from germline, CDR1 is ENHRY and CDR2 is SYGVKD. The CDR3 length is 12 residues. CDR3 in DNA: TGTGCCAGCGCCGTTAACACCGGGGAGCTGTTTTTT. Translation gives CASAVNTGELFF.